This is a list of T cell receptor beta chains from one sample in a study of shared clonotypes between healthy human individuals. TCRdb keeps only in-frame clones here, not all; method: immunoSEQ multiplex PCR. Here the sample spans about 1.1 million clones, 60% to 80% being singletons. Sequencing input: memory CD4+ T cells from PBMCs. The receptors derive from a man aged 18 to 30 in good health. Some clones in this sample may be carry-over from other donors' samples. Each CDR3 is given with its conserved first and last residue. The D gene is left open where the match is weak. A row's size may be missing; if present it is once, few, many or a size class.

v_call	clone_size	j_call	d_call	cdr3_nt	cdr3_aa
TRBV6-5	-	TRBJ1-5	-	TGTGCCAGCAGTTCAGGGTTAAGACAGCCCCAGCATTTT	CASSSGLRQPQHF
TRBV30	once	TRBJ2-2	TRBD1	TGTGCCTTAGACAGGGTGAACACCGGGGAGCTGTTTTTT	CALDRVNTGELFF
TRBV6-1	-	TRBJ2-3	-	TGTGCCAGCAGCAACCCAGCCAGCGGCACAGATACGCAGTATTTT	CASSNPASGTDTQYF
TRBV14	-	TRBJ1-2	-	TGTGCCAGCAGCCAAGGGGGTACTAACTATGGCTACACCTTC	CASSQGGTNYGYTF
TRBV4-2	-	TRBJ1-3	-	TGTGCCAGCAGCCAAGAAGGAATCAGGGGAATTGGAAACACCATATATTTT	CASSQEGIRGIGNTIYF
TRBV30	few	TRBJ2-5	-	TGTGCCTCTACCACCTCAGGGACGGGGCGAGAGACCCAGTACTTC	CASTTSGTGRETQYF
TRBV27	-	TRBJ2-1	-	TGTGCCAGCAGTTTAAGCGGCGTTCGTCTCTCCTACAATGAGCAGTTCTTC	CASSLSGVRLSYNEQFF
TRBV7-6	-	TRBJ2-7	TRBD2	TGTGCCAGCAGCTTGGGACTAGCTTCCTACGAGCAGTACTTC	CASSLGLASYEQYF
TRBV28	many	TRBJ2-1	TRBD2	TGTGCCAGCAGCCGTCCGGTGGGCGGGAGAAGTGGCGATGAGCAGTTCTTC	CASSRPVGGRSGDEQFF
TRBV6-5	-	TRBJ1-2	-	TGTGCCAGCAGTTCTCAGGGGACGGGGAACTATGGCTACACCTTC	CASSSQGTGNYGYTF
TRBV5-1	-	TRBJ2-1	TRBD1	TGCGCCAGCAGCTTGGTGGGACAGGGGCTTGTGGATGAGCAGTTCTTC	CASSLVGQGLVDEQFF
TRBV30	few	TRBJ2-3	-	TGTGCCTGGAGTCCGCGGGATACGCAGTATTTT	CAWSPRDTQYF
TRBV18	-	TRBJ1-1	TRBD1	TGTGCCAGCTCAACAAGGGACAGGACGAACACTGAAGCTTTCTTT	CASSTRDRTNTEAFF
TRBV11-3	-	TRBJ2-1	-	TGTGCCAGCAGCTTAGGGGGGCGGAACAATGAGCAGTTCTTC	CASSLGGRNNEQFF
TRBV6-1	-	TRBJ1-1	-	TGTGCCAGCAGTGAAGACAGCAACGCTGAAGCTTTCTTT	CASSEDSNAEAFF
TRBV4-1	-	TRBJ2-1	TRBD2	TGCGCCAGCAGCCAAGAGGGGACTAGCGGGGCTGGGCCCTACAATGAGCAGTTCTTC	CASSQEGTSGAGPYNEQFF
TRBV5-1	-	TRBJ2-3	TRBD1	TGCGCCAGCAGCTTGTCAGGGGGAGCAGATACGCAGTATTTT	CASSLSGGADTQYF
TRBV13	-	TRBJ2-3	TRBD2	TGTGCCAGCAGCTCCCGGCCTAGCGGGAGGGCTCCCACAGATACGCAGTATTTT	CASSSRPSGRAPTDTQYF
TRBV15	-	TRBJ2-7	-	TGTGCCACCAGCAGAGTTGGGGGATGGGGCGAGCAGTACTTC	CATSRVGGWGEQYF
TRBV30	-	TRBJ2-5	TRBD2	TGTGCCTGTCACCTTAACACTAGCGGAGAGACCCAGTACTTC	CACHLNTSGETQYF
TRBV28	-	TRBJ1-2	TRBD1	TGTGCCAGCAGCACAGGGGGGCGAGGAGGTGGCTACACCTTC	CASSTGGRGGGYTF
TRBV2	-	TRBJ1-2	-	TGTGCCAGCAGTCCGGGAGGGTTGGGTGGCTACACCTTC	CASSPGGLGGYTF
TRBV2	-	TRBJ2-5	-	TGTGCCAGCAGTTGGTACCTTCAAGAGACCCAGTACTTC	CASSWYLQETQYF
TRBV7-2	few	TRBJ2-5	-	TGTGCCAGCAGCTCCCAGGGCCTCCAAGAGACCCAGTACTTC	CASSSQGLQETQYF
TRBV7-2	-	TRBJ2-5	-	TGTGCCAGCAGCCCGCCCGGGGCCGCGGAGGCAGAGACCCAGTACTTC	CASSPPGAAEAETQYF
TRBV7-2	-	TRBJ1-1	TRBD1	TGTGCCAGCAGTCTGACAGGGGCCTACACTGAAGCTTTCTTT	CASSLTGAYTEAFF
TRBV28	-	TRBJ1-2	TRBD1	TGTGCCAGCAGTCCGCCGGGACAGGGTTGGGCTGGCTACACCTTC	CASSPPGQGWAGYTF
TRBV19	-	TRBJ1-5	-	TGTGCCAGTACCGTGGGGAACAATCAGCCCCAGCATTTT	CASTVGNNQPQHF
TRBV6-5	-	TRBJ2-7	TRBD2	TGTGCCAGCAGACTAGCGGGAGACTACGAGCAGTACTTT	CASRLAGDYEQYF
TRBV2	-	TRBJ1-3	-	TGTGCCAGCAGTGAAGTGCGGATTGTTGGAAACACCATATATTTT	CASSEVRIVGNTIYF
TRBV30	-	TRBJ2-3	TRBD2	TGTGCCTGGAGTGTAGCGGGAGACGAGTATTTT	CAWSVAGDEYF
TRBV27	-	TRBJ2-4	-	TGTGCCAGCAGTTTAGTTAAGCCCTCTTCCCTTTCGGGAAACATTCAGTACTTC	CASSLVKPSSLSGNIQYF
TRBV7-2	few	TRBJ2-1	TRBD2	TGTGCCAGCAGCTATAGCGGGGGATCCTACAATGAGCAGTTCTTC	CASSYSGGSYNEQFF
TRBV7-9	-	TRBJ1-1	-	TGTGCCAGCAGCTTTACAGGAGATGTGAGAGCTGAAGCTTTCTTT	CASSFTGDVRAEAFF
TRBV7-2	-	TRBJ1-1	TRBD1	TGTGCCAGCAGCCGAGGACAGGGGACCTCTGAAGCTTTCTTT	CASSRGQGTSEAFF
TRBV7-9	few	TRBJ1-4	-	TGTGCCAGTACAAGGGGCACTAATGAAAAACTGTTTTTT	CASTRGTNEKLFF
TRBV6-7	-	TRBJ2-1	-	TGTGCCGGCCGACAGGTCTCCTACAATGAGCAGTTCTTC	CAGRQVSYNEQFF
TRBV30	few	TRBJ1-5	-	TGTGCCTGGAGCCAAGGGACCGATCAGCCCCAGCATTTT	CAWSQGTDQPQHF
TRBV15	-	TRBJ2-7	TRBD1	TGTGCCACCAGCACTGGGGACAGGGGTTACGAGCAGTACTTC	CATSTGDRGYEQYF
TRBV20-1	-	TRBJ2-1	TRBD2	TGCAGTGCGGCGGGAGTTGAGCAGTTCTTC	CSAAGVEQFF
TRBV28	-	TRBJ1-3	-	TGTGCCAGCGGGGTTCCGGGACATTCCGGAAACACCATATATTTT	CASGVPGHSGNTIYF
TRBV9	-	TRBJ1-4	-	TGTGCCAGCAGCGTGGAGGGGAATAATGAAAAACTGTTTTTT	CASSVEGNNEKLFF
TRBV6-1	-	TRBJ2-2	-	TGTGCCAGCAGCGGATTGTCCGCTTTAACCGGGGAGCTGTTTTTT	CASSGLSALTGELFF
TRBV6-5	many	TRBJ2-7	-	TGTGCCAGCAGTTACTCAGACTTGCCCGGACCCTACGAGCAGTACTTC	CASSYSDLPGPYEQYF
TRBV4-3	-	TRBJ2-2	-	TGCGCCAGCAGCACCGGATATCTGAACACCGGGGAGCTGTTTTTT	CASSTGYLNTGELFF
TRBV9	-	TRBJ2-1	TRBD2	TGTGCCAGCAGCGTACTGGGACTAGCTAGCAATGAGCAGTTCTTC	CASSVLGLASNEQFF
TRBV4-3	-	TRBJ2-1	-	TGCGCCAGCAGCCTCCTAGTGGCCAGGAACAATGAGCAGTTCTTC	CASSLLVARNNEQFF
TRBV7-9	-	TRBJ1-4	-	TGTGCCAGCAGCTTATCTGGACAGCGTAATGAAAAACTGTTTTTT	CASSLSGQRNEKLFF
TRBV5-1	-	TRBJ1-3	-	TGCGCCAGCAGCCCGGTCTCTCCGGGAGAGAACACCATATATTTT	CASSPVSPGENTIYF
TRBV19	-	TRBJ1-1	-	TGTGCCAGTAGTATTCGTTACAGCTTCATGAACACTGAAGCTTTCTTT	CASSIRYSFMNTEAFF
TRBV7-6	-	TRBJ2-3	TRBD2	TGTGCCAGCAGCTTGCGGGGACTAGCGGGCCCTGCCACAGATACGCAGTATTTT	CASSLRGLAGPATDTQYF
TRBV10-3	-	TRBJ1-1	TRBD1	TGTGCCATCCAACAGGGGTCTAATGCTGAAGCTTTCTTT	CAIQQGSNAEAFF
TRBV10-3	-	TRBJ2-7	TRBD2	TGTGCCATCAGCCCTGAGTGGGAAGCGGGAAGCTCCTACGAGCAGTACTTC	CAISPEWEAGSSYEQYF
TRBV5-1	-	TRBJ2-1	-	TGCGCCAGCAGCTCCCCTACAAGGAATGAGCAGTTCTTC	CASSSPTRNEQFF